This TCR beta chain was identified during a study of regulatory T cells in long-lasting Graves disease. This clonotype occurred many times. What it binds is not known. Building of the TCR beta libraries involved iRepertoire HTBI primers and Arm-PCR of CDR3 regions. Original data processing: Spanning all samples, the identified segments comprised some 66 TRBV and about 15 TRBJ. TCRdb ran MiXCR on the multiplex PCR reads and lists one entry per CDR3 protein. The V and J calls were not made by the authors but by TCRdb's processing. The repertoire holds about 400,000 distinct CDR3 sequences, with more than 20% as singletons. Specified time point: persistent/refractory GD, antithyroid drugs over 5 years with positive TRAb. There was RNA extracted from PBMCs, and the TCR library was made from it. General observations from the study: Favored gene segments in persistent disease were TRBV28, TRBJ1-2 and TRBJ2-5. Persistent Graves' cases showed lower TCR diversity than newly diagnosed cases.

The CDR3 is 14 residues long. Germline V gene data show CDR1 as MNHEY and CDR2 as SVGAGI. V shed 2 bases, J shed 3 bases, and the junction held 4 bases outside the gene matches. The sequence derives from a female donor with Graves disease. Sequencing used peripheral blood mononuclear cells (PBMCs), obtained when the disease was refractory, from a patient treated with antithyroid drugs. The rearrangement links TRBV6-5 to TRBJ2-7; 7 bases agree with TRBD1. The CDR3 region has the DNA TGTGCCAGCAGTTACAAGGGACAGAACTACGAGCAGTACTTC. This encodes CASSYKGQNYEQYF.